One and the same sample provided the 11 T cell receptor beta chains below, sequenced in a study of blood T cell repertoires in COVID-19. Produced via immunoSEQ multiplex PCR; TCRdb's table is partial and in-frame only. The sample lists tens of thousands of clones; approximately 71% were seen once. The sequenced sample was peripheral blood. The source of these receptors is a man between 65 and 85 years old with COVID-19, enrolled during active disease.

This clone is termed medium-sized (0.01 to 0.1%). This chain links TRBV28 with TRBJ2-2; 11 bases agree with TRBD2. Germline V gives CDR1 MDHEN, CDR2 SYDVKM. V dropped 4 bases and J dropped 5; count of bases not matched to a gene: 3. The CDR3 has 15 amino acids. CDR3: CASSWLAGGTGELFF. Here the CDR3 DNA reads TGTGCCAGCAGTTGGTTAGCGGGAGGGACCGGGGAGCTGTTTTTT.

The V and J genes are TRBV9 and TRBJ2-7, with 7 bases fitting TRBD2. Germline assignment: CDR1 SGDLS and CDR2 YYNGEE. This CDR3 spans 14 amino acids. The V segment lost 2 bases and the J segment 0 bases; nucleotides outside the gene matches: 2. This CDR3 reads CASSVGTTSYEQYF. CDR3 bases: TGTGCCAGCAGCGTCGGGACTACCTCCTACGAGCAGTACTTC.

The CDR3 spells CASSPQGGWELFF. CDR3 sequence (DNA): TGTGCCAGTAGTCCACAGGGGGGCTGGGAGCTGTTTTTT. V usage is TRBV19 and J usage is TRBJ2-2; TRBD1 matches at 8 bases. Germline trimming cut 5 bases from V and 9 bases from J; bases unmatched to any gene: 5. Germline lookup yields CDR1 LNHDA and CDR2 SQIVND (reference sequence). The CDR3 length is 13 residues.

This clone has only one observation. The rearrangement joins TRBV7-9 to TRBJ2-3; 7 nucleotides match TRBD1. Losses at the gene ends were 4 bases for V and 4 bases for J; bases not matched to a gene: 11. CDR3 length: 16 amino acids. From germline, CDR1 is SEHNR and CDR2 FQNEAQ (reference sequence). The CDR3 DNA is TGTGCCAGCAGCTCCGTATACAGGGGTGGATCAGATACGCAGTATTTT. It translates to CASSSVYRGGSDTQYF.

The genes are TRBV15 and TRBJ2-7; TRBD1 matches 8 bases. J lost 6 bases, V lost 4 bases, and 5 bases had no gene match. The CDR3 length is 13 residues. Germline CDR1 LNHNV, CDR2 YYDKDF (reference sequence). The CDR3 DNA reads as TGTGCCACCAGCATAAATACAGGGGGCGAGCAGTACTTC. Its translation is CATSINTGGEQYF.

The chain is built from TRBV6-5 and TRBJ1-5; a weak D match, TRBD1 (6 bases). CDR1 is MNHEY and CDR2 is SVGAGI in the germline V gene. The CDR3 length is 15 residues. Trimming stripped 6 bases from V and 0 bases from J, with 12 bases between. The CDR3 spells CASSRGQNSNQPQHF. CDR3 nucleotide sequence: TGTGCCAGCAGCAGAGGACAGAATAGCAATCAGCCCCAGCATTTT.

The CDR3 loop is CASSVLGASSYNEQFF. As DNA, the CDR3 is TGTGCCAGCAGCGTCCTGGGAGCGAGCTCCTACAATGAGCAGTTCTTC. The chain uses TRBV9 and TRBJ2-1, with D maybe TRBD2 (5 bases). CDR1 and CDR2 (germline): SGDLS, YYNGEE. V lost 2 bases to trimming and J lost 0 bases, with 12 bases between them. This CDR3 contains 16 residues.

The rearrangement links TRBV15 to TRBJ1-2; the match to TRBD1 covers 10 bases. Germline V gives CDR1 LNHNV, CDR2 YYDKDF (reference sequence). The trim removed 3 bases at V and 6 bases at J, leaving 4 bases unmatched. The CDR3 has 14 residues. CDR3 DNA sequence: TGTGCCACCAGCAGGCGAGGGACAGGGGATGGCTACACCTTC. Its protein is CATSRRGTGDGYTF.

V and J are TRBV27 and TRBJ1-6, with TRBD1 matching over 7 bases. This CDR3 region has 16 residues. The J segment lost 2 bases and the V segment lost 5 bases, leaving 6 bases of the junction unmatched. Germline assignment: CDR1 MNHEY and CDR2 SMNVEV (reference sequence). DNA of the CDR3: TGTGCCAGCAGTCACCGACAGGGCCCCTATAATTCACCCCTCCACTTT. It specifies CASSHRQGPYNSPLHF.

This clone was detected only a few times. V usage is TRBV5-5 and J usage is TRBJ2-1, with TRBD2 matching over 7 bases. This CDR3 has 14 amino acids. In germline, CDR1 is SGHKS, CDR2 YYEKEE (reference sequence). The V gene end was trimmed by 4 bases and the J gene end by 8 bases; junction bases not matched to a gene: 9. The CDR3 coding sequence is TGTGCCAGCAGCCCCGATCGGACTAGATATGAGCAGTTCTTC. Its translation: CASSPDRTRYEQFF.

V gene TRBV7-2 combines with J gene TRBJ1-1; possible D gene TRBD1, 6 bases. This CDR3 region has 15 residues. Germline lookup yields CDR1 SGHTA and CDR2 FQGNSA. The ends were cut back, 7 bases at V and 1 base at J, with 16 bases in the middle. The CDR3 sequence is CASTPQWGQNTEAFF. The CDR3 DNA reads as TGTGCCAGCACCCCTCAGTGGGGGCAGAACACTGAAGCTTTCTTT.